Listed below are T cell receptor beta chains from one sample, sequenced in a study of T cell changes during pregnancy in multiple sclerosis. TCRdb keeps only in-frame clones here, not all; method: immunoSEQ multiplex PCR. The top ten clones hold about 0.15% of a sample with 45,000 to 55,000 clones, around 93% of them seen once. This specimen was CD4+ T cells from peripheral blood mononuclear cells, taken after pregnancy. Receptors originate from a female donor in good health, enrolled as a control in a pregnancy study. CDR3s include the opening cysteine and the closing phenylalanine or tryptophan. Fields, in order: V gene, clone size, D gene, J gene, CDR3 protein, CDR3 DNA. D genes are given only for firm matches. Not every row has a clone size; where given, it reads once, few, many or a size class.

TRBV6-5	few	-	TRBJ1-1	CASSFRNTEAFF	TGTGCCAGCAGTTTTAGGAACACTGAAGCTTTCTTT
TRBV27	-	-	TRBJ1-1	CASTPAQMNTEAFF	TGTGCCAGCACTCCGGCACAGATGAACACTGAAGCTTTCTTT
TRBV6-5	-	-	TRBJ2-3	CVAGELYTDTQYF	TGTGTCGCCGGGGAGCTCTACACAGATACGCAGTATTTT
TRBV7-2	-	-	TRBJ1-1	CASSALLNTEAFF	TGTGCCAGCAGCGCCCTACTGAACACTGAAGCTTTCTTT
TRBV28	-	-	TRBJ2-7	CASRDNGEQYF	TGTGCCAGCAGGGACAACGGGGAGCAGTACTTC
TRBV7-6	-	-	TRBJ2-1	CASSLVAAARGEQFF	TGTGCCAGCAGCTTAGTCGCGGCAGCGCGGGGTGAGCAGTTCTTC
TRBV28	once	-	TRBJ1-2	CASSFDNVYGYTF	TGTGCCAGCAGTTTCGACAATGTCTATGGCTACACCTTC
TRBV5-6	once	-	TRBJ2-2	CASSLFNRASGELFF	TGTGCCAGCAGCTTATTCAACAGGGCTTCCGGGGAGCTGTTTTTT
TRBV28	-	-	TRBJ1-1	CASGTRIEAFF	TGTGCCAGCGGGACTCGTATTGAAGCTTTCTTT
TRBV19	-	TRBD1	TRBJ1-6	CASSVTGQPHSPLHF	TGTGCCAGTAGTGTAACGGGACAGCCTCATTCACCCCTCCACTTT
TRBV29-1	-	-	TRBJ2-7	CSVEAYGGEQYF	TGCAGCGTTGAAGCATATGGCGGCGAGCAGTACTTC
TRBV7-3	few	TRBD2	TRBJ2-3	CASSLTYSGGGSTDTQYF	TGTGCCAGCAGCTTAACGTATAGCGGGGGGGGAAGCACAGATACGCAGTATTTT
TRBV14	-	TRBD2	TRBJ2-7	CASSQTSGGVYEQYF	TGTGCCAGCAGCCAGACTAGCGGGGGAGTCTACGAGCAGTACTTC
TRBV10-3	-	-	TRBJ2-3	CAISPGQGTDTQYF	TGTGCCATCAGCCCGGGACAAGGCACAGATACGCAGTATTTT
TRBV18	-	-	TRBJ1-1	CASSPGPLVNTEAFF	TGTGCCAGCTCACCAGGGCCGCTGGTGAACACTGAAGCTTTCTTT
TRBV7-2	-	TRBD1	TRBJ1-2	CASSLVAGQGNYGYTF	TGTGCCAGCAGCTTAGTAGCAGGACAGGGGAACTATGGCTACACCTTC
TRBV7-9	-	TRBD1	TRBJ1-5	CASSSSDRPDQPQHF	TGTGCCAGCAGCTCATCGGACAGGCCAGATCAGCCCCAGCATTTT
TRBV29-1	-	-	TRBJ1-5	CSVEGGGAGQPQHF	TGCAGCGTTGAAGGAGGGGGGGCCGGTCAGCCCCAGCATTTT